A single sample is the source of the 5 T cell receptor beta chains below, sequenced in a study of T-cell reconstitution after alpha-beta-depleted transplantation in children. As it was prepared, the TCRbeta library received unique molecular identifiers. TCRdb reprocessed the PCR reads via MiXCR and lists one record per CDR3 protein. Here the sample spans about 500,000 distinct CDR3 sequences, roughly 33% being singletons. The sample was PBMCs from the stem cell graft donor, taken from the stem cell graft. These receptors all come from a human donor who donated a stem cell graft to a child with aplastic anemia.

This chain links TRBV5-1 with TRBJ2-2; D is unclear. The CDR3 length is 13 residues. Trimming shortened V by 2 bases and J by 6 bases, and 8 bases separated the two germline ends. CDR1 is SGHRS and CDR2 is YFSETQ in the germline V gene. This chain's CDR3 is CASSFEIAGELFF. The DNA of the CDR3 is TGCGCCAGCAGCTTCGAGATAGCCGGGGAGCTGTTTTTT.

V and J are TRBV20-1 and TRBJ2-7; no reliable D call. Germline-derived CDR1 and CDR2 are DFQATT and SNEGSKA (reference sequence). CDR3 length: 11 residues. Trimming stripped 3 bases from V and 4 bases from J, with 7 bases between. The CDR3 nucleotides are TGCAGTGCTAGTCAGGTTTACGAGCAGTACTTC. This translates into CSASQVYEQYF.

The CDR3 DNA reads as TGTGCCAGCAGCGATGACCTACGACCGGGACAGGGGACTAACACTGAAGCTTTCTTT. Residues: CASSDDLRPGQGTNTEAFF. This chain connects TRBV11-1 to TRBJ1-1, with 10 bases matching TRBD1. Germline V gives CDR1 SGHAT, CDR2 FQDESV (reference sequence). This CDR3 region has 19 residues. V dropped 5 bases and J dropped 2; count of bases not matched to a gene: 17.

The CDR3 spells CASSLSGNNQPQHF. The CDR3 DNA sequence: TGTGCCAGCAGTTTATCGGGAAACAATCAGCCCCAGCATTTT. The chain couples TRBV27 to TRBJ1-5; D unresolved. V was shortened by 0 bases and J by 3 bases, with 6 bases between the two germline ends. The CDR3 length is 14 residues. The germline V gene encodes CDR1 MNHEY and CDR2 SMNVEV (reference sequence).

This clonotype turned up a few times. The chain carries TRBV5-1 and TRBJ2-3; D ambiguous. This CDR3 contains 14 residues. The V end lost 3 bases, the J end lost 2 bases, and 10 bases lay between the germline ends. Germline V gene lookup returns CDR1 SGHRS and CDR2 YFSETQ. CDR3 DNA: TGCGCCAGCAGCTCCAAACCAATCACAGATACGCAGTATTTT. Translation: CASSSKPITDTQYF. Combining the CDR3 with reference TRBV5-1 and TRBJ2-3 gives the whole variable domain KAGVTQTPRYLIKTRGQQVTLSCSPISGHRSVSWYQQTPGQGLQFLFEYFSETQRNKGNFPGRFSGRQFSNSRSEMNVSTLELGDSALYLCASSSKPITDTQYFGPGTRLTVL.